This T cell receptor beta chain appears in the sequencing data of a study of response to subunit inactivated influenza vaccine. One entry per CDR3 protein results from TCRdb running MiXCR on the RT-PCR reads. The sample consists of about 620,000 distinct CDR3 sequences, approximately 11% of them appearing once. Germline V CDR1 and CDR2: SGHAT, FQNNGV. V was clipped by 5 bases and J by 9 bases; unmatched bases: 17. CDR3 length: 16 residues. The same sample was also used in a study of T cells expressing NK-cell markers. In that study: 5'RACE template switching built TCR beta cDNA with unique molecular identifiers. Sorted CD3+CD56+NKG2C+, CD3+CD56+NKG2C- and CD3+CD56-NKG2C+ T cells provided the TCR beta repertoires. In about 6 donors, dominant CD3+CD56+NKG2C+ clonotypes ranked among the top 10 CD8+ clonotypes. There were a handful of donors in whom these clonotypes also led the CD3+CD56-NKG2C+ fraction.

This chain joins TRBV11-2 and TRBJ2-7; 9 bases match TRBD1. This receptor was obtained from a man aged 45-65 years who received an inactivated influenza vaccine. The sample was PBMCs from blood, taken on the day of vaccination. The CDR3 protein is CASSKGPTGGSSMQYF. CDR3 in DNA: TGTGCCAGCAGCAAAGGCCCGACAGGGGGGTCCTCGATGCAGTACTTC.